This TCR beta chain was retrieved from a study of control samples from healthy donors and cancer patients. TCRdb's copy holds only in-frame clones and misses some; the assay was immunoSEQ multiplex PCR. The sample carries about 170,000 clones, 85% to 95% recorded once. This CDR3 contains 15 residues. The V gene end was trimmed by 1 base and the J gene end by 4 bases; junction bases not matched to a gene: 4. Looked up from germline, CDR1 is SGHTA and CDR2 is FQGNSA. This sequence joins TRBV7-2 and TRBJ2-3; TRBD2 agrees at 8 bases. The sample consisted of blood. The sequence was collected from a woman aged 55 to 70 in good health. The CDR3 sequence: CASSLVGGVADTQYF. CDR3 coding DNA: TGTGCCAGCAGCTTAGTCGGGGGGGTAGCAGATACGCAGTATTTT.